These 16 T cell receptor beta chains came from one sample sequenced in a study of naive and memory T cell subsets. The beta constant-region primer was an equimolar mix of two oligonucleotides covering TRBC1 and TRBC2. Using its own MiXCR run on the UMI-ligation and nested PCR reads, TCRdb lists one record per CDR3 protein. The table lists tens of thousands of distinct CDR3 sequences, around 13% of them singletons. Sequencing input: central memory CD4+ T cells from blood. The receptors were sampled from a human donor in good health.

CDR3 coding DNA: TGTGCCACCACCGGGGGTTTCCGGACCGGGGAGCTGTTTTTT. Protein: CATTGGFRTGELFF. The rearrangement uses TRBV11-2 and TRBJ2-2, with D maybe TRBD2 (6 bases). Trimming cost V 10 bases and J 5 bases, with 17 bases left between them. This CDR3 is built from 14 residues. CDR1 and CDR2 from the germline V gene are SGHAT and FQNNGV.

This clonotype was picked up a small number of times. The V and J genes are TRBV10-3 and TRBJ2-5; 9 bases are a match to TRBD2. Trimming at V came to 6 bases and at J to 5 bases, leaving 16 bases not matched to a gene. Germline values: CDR1 ENHRY, CDR2 SYGVKD. The CDR3 spans 17 residues. As DNA, the CDR3 is TGTGCCATCAGCGACCCCGTGGGAGCGGGAGGTGGGGAGACCCAGTACTTC. This codes for CAISDPVGAGGGETQYF.

In DNA form, the CDR3 reads TGTGCCAGCACCATAACCGCGACGCCTCTAGAGACCCAGTACTTC. Amino acid sequence: CASTITATPLETQYF. The chain couples TRBV11-2 to TRBJ2-5; D gene uncertain. The CDR3 runs 15 residues. V lost 7 bases, J lost 4 bases, and 19 bases lay in between. Germline CDR1 SGHAT, CDR2 FQNNGV.

The chain combines TRBV19 with TRBJ2-1; 8 bases fit TRBD1. The germline CDR1 and CDR2 sequences are LNHDA and SQIVND (reference sequence). CDR3 length: 15 amino acids. The trim removed 3 bases at V and 7 bases at J, leaving 8 bases unmatched. The CDR3 here is CASSISYTGGNEQFF. DNA for the CDR3: TGTGCCAGTAGTATTTCGTATACAGGGGGGAATGAGCAGTTCTTC.

This clonotype was recorded at least ten times. The gene calls are TRBV9 and TRBJ2-1; 7 bases align to TRBD2. Trimming at V came to 3 bases and at J to 6 bases, leaving 6 bases not matched to a gene. Germline V CDR1 and CDR2: SGDLS, YYNGEE. The length of the CDR3 is 14 residues. The CDR3 is CASSAGRAFNEQFF. CDR3 in DNA: TGTGCCAGCAGCGCAGGGAGGGCCTTCAATGAGCAGTTCTTC.

The chain carries TRBV7-2 and TRBJ2-7; no reliable D call. The germline CDR1 and CDR2 sequences are SGHTA and FQGNSA. Trimming stripped 3 bases from V and 5 bases from J, with 14 bases between. The CDR3 length is 14 residues. CDR3 DNA sequence: TGTGCCAGCAGCTTTAAGCTACTGAACGACGAGCAGTACTTC. This encodes CASSFKLLNDEQYF.

This clonotype appeared a few times. CDR3 amino acids: CASSYSQSPSTDTQYF. CDR3 DNA sequence: TGTGCCAGCAGTTACTCCCAGAGTCCCAGCACAGATACGCAGTATTTT. This chain joins TRBV6-2 or TRBV6-3 and TRBJ2-3; the D is unclear. CDR3 length equals 16 residues. Trimming shortened V by 0 bases and J by 0 bases, and 10 bases separated the two germline ends. Per the germline V gene, CDR1 is MNHEY and CDR2 is SVGEGT.

This clonotype was seen repeatedly, ten times or more. The chain joins TRBV12-3 or TRBV12-4 to TRBJ2-4; D could derive from TRBD1 or TRBD2 (7 bases each). Deletions cut 1 base from V and 4 bases from J, with 11 bases between. The length of the CDR3 is 15 residues. CDR3 in amino acids: CASSLGEGAKNIQYF. The CDR3 nucleotides are TGTGCCAGCAGTTTAGGGGAGGGGGCTAAAAACATTCAGTACTTC.

CDR3 sequence: CASSKNGGEQYF. The CDR3 DNA sequence: TGTGCCAGCAGCAAAAACGGGGGCGAGCAGTACTTC. The chain joins TRBV7-3 to TRBJ2-7; a possible D gene is TRBD2 (6 bases). CDR1 SGHTA and CDR2 FQGTGA come from the germline V gene. Trimming took 5 bases from V and 6 from J, leaving 11 bases between them. The CDR3 has 12 residues.

This clonotype occurred a few times. V gene TRBV5-1 combines with J gene TRBJ2-7; TRBD1 might be the D (6 bases). CDR1 and CDR2 (germline): SGHRS, YFSETQ. Trimming removed 4 bases at V and 2 bases at J, with 13 bases between. This CDR3 is built from 14 residues. The CDR3 DNA reads as TGCGCCAGCAGCCCCGACAGGAGCACCTACGAGCAGTACTTC. Encoded protein: CASSPDRSTYEQYF.

V and J are TRBV11-2 and TRBJ1-4; D perhaps matches TRBD1 (6 bases). The CDR3 loop spans 13 amino acids. The germline CDR1 and CDR2 sequences are SGHAT and FQNNGV. V was trimmed by 6 bases and J by 4 bases, leaving 9 bases between them. The CDR3 region is CASRGQSNEKLFF. The CDR3 nucleotides are TGTGCCAGCAGAGGACAGAGTAATGAAAAACTGTTTTTT.

The rearrangement uses TRBV24-1 and TRBJ2-1, with D uncertain. The germline V gene has CDR1 KGHDR and CDR2 SFDVKD. V lost 2 bases and J lost 9, with 16 bases in between. This CDR3 is 15 amino acids long. The CDR3, as DNA: TGTGCCACCAGTGATTCTAGAGTACTGTTGGGTGAGCAGTTCTTC. Amino acid sequence: CATSDSRVLLGEQFF.

This clonotype has at least ten counts. CDR3 sequence reads: CASSFQTTRATGELFF. The DNA of the CDR3 is TGTGCCAGCAGTTTTCAGACTACTCGGGCCACCGGGGAGCTGTTTTTT. The rearrangement joins TRBV12-3 or TRBV12-4 to TRBJ2-2; maybe TRBD2 (5 bases). Trimming cost V 3 bases and J 4 bases, with 15 bases left between them. This CDR3 comprises 16 residues.

This clonotype was picked up a small number of times. This chain links TRBV7-9 with TRBJ1-2, with 9 bases matching TRBD1. V was clipped by 5 bases and J by 9 bases; unmatched bases: 7. The CDR3 length is 13 residues. CDR1 and CDR2 from the germline V gene are SEHNR and FQNEAQ (reference sequence). The CDR3 protein is CASSGGQGSRYTF. CDR3 sequence (DNA): TGTGCCAGCAGCGGGGGACAGGGAAGTCGCTACACCTTC.

This rearrangement joins TRBV29-1 to TRBJ1-1, with a tentative D call TRBD1 (6 bases). The germline V and J ends were trimmed by 7 bases and 8 bases, with 11 bases remaining between them. The germline V gene encodes CDR1 SQVTM and CDR2 ANQGSEA. CDR3 length: 10 amino acids. As DNA, the CDR3 is TGCAGCGCAGGACAGAACGAAGCTTTCTTT. This encodes CSAGQNEAFF.

This clonotype was seen only a few times. The V and J genes are TRBV28 and TRBJ2-3; TRBD2 matches at 15 bases. J gave up 9 bases and V 6 bases, and 13 bases lay outside the gene matches. Germline-derived CDR1 and CDR2 are MDHEN and SYDVKM. This CDR3 has 17 residues. The CDR3 DNA sequence: TGTGCCAGCAGCCACGGCCCTACGGGACTAGCGGGAGGCACGCAGTATTTT. It translates to CASSHGPTGLAGGTQYF.